The entry below gives a single T cell receptor beta chain sequence along with its context. Enrolled during active infection, Seattle patients were then followed longitudinally. Authors' methods: Scientists estimated how many nucleated cells there were by amplifying reference gene primers. Method: immunoSEQ multiplex PCR; TCRdb's copy keeps in-frame clones and lacks some. V, J and clone size derive from that table, while D and trimming were established from the DNA sequence. The sample has 200,000 to 250,000 clones; just over 85% are singletons. Trimming shortened V by 4 bases and J by 4 bases, and 12 bases separated the two germline ends. Germline CDR1 KGHDR, CDR2 SFDVKD. The CDR3 length is 14 residues. The data were obtained in a study of blood T cell repertoires in COVID-19. Study as a whole: PBMCs, B-cell-depleted T cells, or T cells were the source of the cDNA or gDNA that made up the material.

The sequence derives from a man aged 50-60 years with COVID-19, enrolled during active disease. The rearrangement links TRBV24-1 to TRBJ1-2, with D possibly matching TRBD1 (5 bases). The sequencing input was peripheral blood. The CDR3 DNA is TGTGCCACCAGTGAAAGCAGGGTAGGCTATGGCTACACCTTC. This codes for CATSESRVGYGYTF.